The next 3 T cell receptor beta chains were all read from a single sample in a study of OX40 agonist ivuxolimab in advanced cancers. Using immunoSEQ multiplex PCR, the repertoire was profiled, and TCRdb retains in-frame clones only, with some absent. This sample has more than 80,000 clones, with 91% found just once. The sample was CD4+ or CD8+ T cells sorted from blood, taken in a trial of the OX40 agonist ivuxolimab. The receptors were sampled from an adult with an advanced solid tumor such as melanoma, head and neck, liver or kidney cancer.

The chain has TRBV5-1 and TRBJ1-6; weak D call: TRBD1 (5 bases). CDR1 and CDR2 (germline): SGHRS, YFSETQ. The ends were cut back, 7 bases at V and 9 bases at J, with 26 bases in the middle. There are 17 residues in the CDR3. CDR3 sequence: CASSQGLVVFGISPLHF. DNA for the CDR3: TGCGCCAGCTCCCAGGGTTTGGTTGTCTTTGGCATTTCACCCCTCCACTTT.

The chain recombines TRBV5-4 with TRBJ2-7; 7 bases fit TRBD1. CDR1 and CDR2 from the germline V gene are SGHNT and YYREEE (reference sequence). The CDR3 extends over 13 amino acids. Trimming at V came to 4 bases and at J to 6 bases, leaving 7 bases not matched to a gene. The CDR3 reads CASSGRTGVEQYF. In DNA, the CDR3 is TGTGCCAGCAGCGGAAGAACAGGGGTCGAGCAGTACTTC.

The chain carries TRBV18 and TRBJ1-1; tentatively, D is TRBD1 (5 bases). The V and J ends lost 2 bases and 4 bases respectively, with 17 bases between them. This CDR3 region has 16 residues. Germline-derived CDR1 and CDR2 are KGHSH and LQKENI. DNA for the CDR3: TGTGCCAGCTCACCAAGCCCGGGGGATTATAGCACTGAAGCTTTCTTT. As protein: CASSPSPGDYSTEAFF.